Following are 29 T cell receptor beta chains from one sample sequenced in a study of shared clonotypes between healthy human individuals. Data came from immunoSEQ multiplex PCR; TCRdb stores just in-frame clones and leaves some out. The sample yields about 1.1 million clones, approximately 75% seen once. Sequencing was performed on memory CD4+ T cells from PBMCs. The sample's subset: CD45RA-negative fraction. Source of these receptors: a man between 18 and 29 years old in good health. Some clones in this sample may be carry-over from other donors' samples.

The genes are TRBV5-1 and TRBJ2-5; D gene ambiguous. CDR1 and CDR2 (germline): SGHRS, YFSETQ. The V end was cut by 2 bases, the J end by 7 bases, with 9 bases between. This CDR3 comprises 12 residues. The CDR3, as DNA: TGCGCCAGCAGCTTTGACGGAGCGACCCAGTACTTC. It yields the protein CASSFDGATQYF.

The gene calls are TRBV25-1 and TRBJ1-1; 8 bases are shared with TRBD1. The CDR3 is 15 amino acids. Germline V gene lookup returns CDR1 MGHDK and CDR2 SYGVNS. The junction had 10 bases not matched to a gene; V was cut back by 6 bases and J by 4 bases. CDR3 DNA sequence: TGTGCCAGCAGGAGACAGGGGACGGGCCCCACTGAAGCTTTCTTT. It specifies CASRRQGTGPTEAFF. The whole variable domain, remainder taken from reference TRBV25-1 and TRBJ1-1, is EADIYQTPRYLVIGTGKKITLECSQTMGHDKMYWYQQDPGMELHLIHYSYGVNSTEKGDLSSESTVSRIRTEHFPLTLESARPSHTSQYLCASRRQGTGPTEAFFGQGTRLTVV.

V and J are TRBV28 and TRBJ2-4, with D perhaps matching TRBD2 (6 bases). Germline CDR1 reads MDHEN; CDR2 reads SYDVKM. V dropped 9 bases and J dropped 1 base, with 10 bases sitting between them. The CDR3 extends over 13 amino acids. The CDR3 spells CASNAGAKNIQYF. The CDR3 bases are TGTGCCAGTAACGCGGGGGCCAAAAACATTCAGTACTTC. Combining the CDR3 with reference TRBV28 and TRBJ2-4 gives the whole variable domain DVKVTQSSRYLVKRTGEKVFLECVQDMDHENMFWYRQDPGLGLRLIYFSYDVKMKEKGDIPEGYSVSREKKERFSLILESASTNQTSMYLCASNAGAKNIQYFGAGTRLSVL.

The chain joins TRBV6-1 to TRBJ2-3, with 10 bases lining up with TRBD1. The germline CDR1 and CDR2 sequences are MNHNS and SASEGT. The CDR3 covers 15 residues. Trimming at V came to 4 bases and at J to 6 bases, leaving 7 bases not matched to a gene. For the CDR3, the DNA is TGTGCCAGCAGTGGACGGACAGGGGGTCAGGATACGCAGTATTTT. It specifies CASSGRTGGQDTQYF.

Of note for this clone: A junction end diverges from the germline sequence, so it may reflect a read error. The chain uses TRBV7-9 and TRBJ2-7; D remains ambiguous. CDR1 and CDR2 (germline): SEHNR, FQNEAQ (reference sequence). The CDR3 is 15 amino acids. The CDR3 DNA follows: TGTGCCAGCAGCACGAGTGGCAGCCTCTCCTACGAGCAGTATTTC. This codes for CASSTSGSLSYEQYF.

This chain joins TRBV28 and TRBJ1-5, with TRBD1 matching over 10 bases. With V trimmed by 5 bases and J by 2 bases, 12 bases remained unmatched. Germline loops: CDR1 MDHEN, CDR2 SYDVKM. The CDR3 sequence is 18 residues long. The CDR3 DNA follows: TGTGCCAGCAGTCCATCGCCGACAGGGGGCAAGGGCAATCAGCCCCAGCATTTT. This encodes CASSPSPTGGKGNQPQHF.

Here the CDR3 reads CASSQRPPYEQYF. Written as DNA, the CDR3 is TGTGCCAGCAGTCAAAGACCCCCCTACGAGCAGTACTTC. This rearrangement joins TRBV2 to TRBJ2-7; no clear D. The CDR3 is made up of 13 amino acids. CDR1 and CDR2 from the germline V gene are SNHLY and FYNNEI. V lost 5 bases and J 2 bases, leaving 10 bases between the germline ends.

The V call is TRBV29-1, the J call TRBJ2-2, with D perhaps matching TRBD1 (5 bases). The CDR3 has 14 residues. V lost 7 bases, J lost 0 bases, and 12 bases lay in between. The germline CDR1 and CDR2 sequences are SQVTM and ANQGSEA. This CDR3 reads CSARQRPNTGELFF. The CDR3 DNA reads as TGCAGCGCCAGACAGAGGCCGAACACCGGGGAGCTGTTTTTT.

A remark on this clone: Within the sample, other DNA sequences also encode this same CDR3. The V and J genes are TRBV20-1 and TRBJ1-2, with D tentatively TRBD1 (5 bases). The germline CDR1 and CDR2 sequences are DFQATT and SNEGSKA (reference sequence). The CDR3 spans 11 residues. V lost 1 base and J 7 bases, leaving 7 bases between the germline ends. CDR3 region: CSARVGGGYTF. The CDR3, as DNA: TGCAGTGCTAGAGTGGGGGGTGGCTACACCTTC.

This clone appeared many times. The CDR3 nucleotides are TGTGCCAGCATGAGGCAGGGGACCTACGAGCAGTACTTC. As protein: CASMRQGTYEQYF. The chain links TRBV2 to TRBJ2-7; D perhaps matches TRBD1 (6 bases). The CDR3 totals 13 residues. Trimming took off 7 bases at V and 2 bases at J, with 12 bases between the two ends. CDR1 is SNHLY and CDR2 is FYNNEI in the germline V gene.

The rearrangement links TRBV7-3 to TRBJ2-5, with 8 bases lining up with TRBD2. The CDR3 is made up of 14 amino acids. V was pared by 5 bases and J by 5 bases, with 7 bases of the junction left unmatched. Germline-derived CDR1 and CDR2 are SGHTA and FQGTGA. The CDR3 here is CASSISGSRETQYF. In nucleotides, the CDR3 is TGTGCCAGCAGCATCAGCGGGAGTAGGGAGACCCAGTACTTC.

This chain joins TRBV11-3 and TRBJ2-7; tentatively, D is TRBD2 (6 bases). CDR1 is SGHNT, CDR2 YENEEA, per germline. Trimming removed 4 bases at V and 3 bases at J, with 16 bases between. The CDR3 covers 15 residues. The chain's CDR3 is CASSSAPAGFYEQYF. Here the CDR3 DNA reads TGTGCCAGCAGCTCCGCCCCAGCGGGTTTCTACGAGCAGTACTTC. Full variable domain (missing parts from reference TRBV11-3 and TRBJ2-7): EAGVVQSPRYKIIEKKQPVAFWCNPISGHNTLYWYLQNLGQGPELLIRYENEEAVDDSQLPKDRFSAERLKGVDSTLKIQPAELGDSAVYLCASSSAPAGFYEQYFGPGTRLTVT.

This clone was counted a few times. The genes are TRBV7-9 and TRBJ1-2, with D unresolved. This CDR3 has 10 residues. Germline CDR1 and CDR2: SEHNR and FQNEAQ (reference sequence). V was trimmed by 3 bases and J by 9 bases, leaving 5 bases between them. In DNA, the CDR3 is TGTGCCAGCAGCTTGGAAAGCTACACCTTC. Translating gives CASSLESYTF.

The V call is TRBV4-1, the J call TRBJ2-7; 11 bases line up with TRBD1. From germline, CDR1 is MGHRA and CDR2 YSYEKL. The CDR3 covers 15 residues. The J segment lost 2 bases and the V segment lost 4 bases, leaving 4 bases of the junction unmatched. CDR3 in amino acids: CASSPGQGGPYEQYF. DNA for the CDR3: TGCGCCAGCAGCCCGGGACAGGGGGGGCCCTACGAGCAGTACTTC.

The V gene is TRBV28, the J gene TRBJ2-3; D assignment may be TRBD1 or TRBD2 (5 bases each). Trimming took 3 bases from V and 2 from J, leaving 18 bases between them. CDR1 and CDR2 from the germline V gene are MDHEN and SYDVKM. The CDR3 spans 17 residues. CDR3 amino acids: CASSFLHRDGSTDTQYF. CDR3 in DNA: TGTGCCAGCAGTTTTTTACACCGGGACGGATCCACAGATACGCAGTATTTT.

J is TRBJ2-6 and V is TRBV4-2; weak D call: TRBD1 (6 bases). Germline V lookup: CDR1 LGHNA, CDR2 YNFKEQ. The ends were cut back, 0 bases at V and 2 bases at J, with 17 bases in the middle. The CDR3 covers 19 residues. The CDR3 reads CASSQDLWGRRAGANVLTF. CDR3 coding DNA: TGTGCCAGCAGCCAAGATTTATGGGGGCGTCGCGCTGGGGCCAACGTCCTGACTTTC.

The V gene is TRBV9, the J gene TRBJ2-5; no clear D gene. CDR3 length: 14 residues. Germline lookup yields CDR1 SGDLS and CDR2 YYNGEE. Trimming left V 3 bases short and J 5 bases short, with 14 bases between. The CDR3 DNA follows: TGTGCCAGCAGCGCCAGGTTGTTCAGCGAGACCCAGTACTTC. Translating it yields CASSARLFSETQYF.

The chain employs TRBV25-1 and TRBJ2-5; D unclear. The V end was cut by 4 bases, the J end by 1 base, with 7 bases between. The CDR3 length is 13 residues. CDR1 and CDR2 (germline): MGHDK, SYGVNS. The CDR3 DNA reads TGTGCCAGCAGTGTGGTTTCCCAAGAGACCCAGTACTTC. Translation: CASSVVSQETQYF.

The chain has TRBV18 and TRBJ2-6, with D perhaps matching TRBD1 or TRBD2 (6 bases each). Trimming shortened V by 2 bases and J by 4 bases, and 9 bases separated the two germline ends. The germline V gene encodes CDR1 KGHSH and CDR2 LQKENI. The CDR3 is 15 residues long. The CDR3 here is CASSPWGAGANVLTF. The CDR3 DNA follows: TGTGCCAGCTCACCATGGGGGGCGGGGGCCAACGTCCTGACTTTC.

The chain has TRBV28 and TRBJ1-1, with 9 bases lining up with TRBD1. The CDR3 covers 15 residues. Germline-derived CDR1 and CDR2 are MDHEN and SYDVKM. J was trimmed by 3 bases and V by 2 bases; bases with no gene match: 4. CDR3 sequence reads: CASSLPRTGDTEAFF. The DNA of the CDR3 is TGTGCCAGCAGTTTACCTCGGACAGGGGACACTGAAGCTTTCTTT.

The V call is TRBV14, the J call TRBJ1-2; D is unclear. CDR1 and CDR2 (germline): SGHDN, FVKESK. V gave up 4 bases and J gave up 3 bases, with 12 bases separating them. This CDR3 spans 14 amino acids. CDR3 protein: CASSPTAGYYGYTF. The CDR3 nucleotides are TGTGCCAGCAGCCCGACGGCAGGCTACTATGGCTACACCTTC.

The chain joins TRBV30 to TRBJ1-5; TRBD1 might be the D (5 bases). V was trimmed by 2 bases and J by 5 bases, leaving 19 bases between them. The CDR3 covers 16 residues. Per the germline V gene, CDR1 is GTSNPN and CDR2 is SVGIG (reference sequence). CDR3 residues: CAWSQGSFQGDQPQHF. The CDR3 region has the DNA TGTGCCTGGAGTCAGGGAAGCTTCCAAGGAGATCAGCCCCAGCATTTT.

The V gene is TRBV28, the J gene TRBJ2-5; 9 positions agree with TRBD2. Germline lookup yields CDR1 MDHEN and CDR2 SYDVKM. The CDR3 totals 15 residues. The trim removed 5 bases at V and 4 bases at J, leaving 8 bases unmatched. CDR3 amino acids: CASSTRGLAVETQYF. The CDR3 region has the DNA TGTGCCAGCAGTACTAGGGGACTAGCTGTAGAGACCCAGTACTTC.

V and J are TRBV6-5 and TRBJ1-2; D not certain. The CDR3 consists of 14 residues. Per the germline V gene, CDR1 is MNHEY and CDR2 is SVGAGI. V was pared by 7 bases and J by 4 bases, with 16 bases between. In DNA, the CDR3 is TGTGCCAGCAACCAAGTCCCTAGAGGCTATGGCTACACCTTC. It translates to CASNQVPRGYGYTF.

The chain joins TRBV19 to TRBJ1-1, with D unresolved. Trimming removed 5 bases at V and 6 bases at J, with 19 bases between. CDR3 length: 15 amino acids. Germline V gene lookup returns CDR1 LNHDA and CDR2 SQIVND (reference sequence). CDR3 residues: CASSARAVRPAEAFF. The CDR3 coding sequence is TGTGCCAGTAGTGCAAGGGCTGTGCGACCCGCTGAAGCTTTCTTT.

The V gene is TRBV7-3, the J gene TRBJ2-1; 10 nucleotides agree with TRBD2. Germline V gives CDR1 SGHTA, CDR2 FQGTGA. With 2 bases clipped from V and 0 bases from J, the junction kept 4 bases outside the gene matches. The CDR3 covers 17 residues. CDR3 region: CASSLVASGSSYNEQFF. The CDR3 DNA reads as TGTGCCAGCAGCTTAGTGGCTAGCGGGAGCTCCTACAATGAGCAGTTCTTC. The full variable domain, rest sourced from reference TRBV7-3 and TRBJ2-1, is GAGVSQTPSNKVTEKGKYVELRCDPISGHTALYWYRQSLGQGPEFLIYFQGTGAADDSGLPNDRFFAVRPEGSVSTLKIQRTERGDSAVYLCASSLVASGSSYNEQFFGPGTRLTVL.

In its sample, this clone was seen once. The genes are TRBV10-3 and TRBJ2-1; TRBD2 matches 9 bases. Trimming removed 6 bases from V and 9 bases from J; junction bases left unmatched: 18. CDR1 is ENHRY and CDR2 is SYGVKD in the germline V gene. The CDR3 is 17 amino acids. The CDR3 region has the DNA TGTGCCATCAGCTCCCACGAGATAGCGGGAGAGGTTGCTGAGCAGTTCTTC. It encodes CAISSHEIAGEVAEQFF.

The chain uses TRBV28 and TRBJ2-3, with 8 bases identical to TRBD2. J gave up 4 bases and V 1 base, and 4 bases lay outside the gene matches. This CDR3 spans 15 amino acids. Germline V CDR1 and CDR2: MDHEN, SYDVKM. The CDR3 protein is CASSLSGRAPDTQYF. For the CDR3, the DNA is TGTGCCAGCAGTTTATCCGGGAGGGCCCCAGATACGCAGTATTTT. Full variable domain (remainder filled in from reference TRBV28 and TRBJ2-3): DVKVTQSSRYLVKRTGEKVFLECVQDMDHENMFWYRQDPGLGLRLIYFSYDVKMKEKGDIPEGYSVSREKKERFSLILESASTNQTSMYLCASSLSGRAPDTQYFGPGTRLTVL.

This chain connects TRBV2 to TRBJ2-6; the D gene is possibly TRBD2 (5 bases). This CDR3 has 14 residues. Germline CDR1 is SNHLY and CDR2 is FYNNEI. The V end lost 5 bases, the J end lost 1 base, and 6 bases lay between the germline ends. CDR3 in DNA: TGTGCCAGCAGTCGGGAATCTGGGGCCAACGTCCTGACTTTC. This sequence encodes CASSRESGANVLTF. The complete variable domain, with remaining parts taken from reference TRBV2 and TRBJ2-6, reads EPEVTQTPSHQVTQMGQEVILRCVPISNHLYFYWYRQILGQKVEFLVSFYNNEISEKSEIFDDQFSVERPDGSNFTLKIRSTKLEDSAMYFCASSRESGANVLTFGAGSRLTVL.